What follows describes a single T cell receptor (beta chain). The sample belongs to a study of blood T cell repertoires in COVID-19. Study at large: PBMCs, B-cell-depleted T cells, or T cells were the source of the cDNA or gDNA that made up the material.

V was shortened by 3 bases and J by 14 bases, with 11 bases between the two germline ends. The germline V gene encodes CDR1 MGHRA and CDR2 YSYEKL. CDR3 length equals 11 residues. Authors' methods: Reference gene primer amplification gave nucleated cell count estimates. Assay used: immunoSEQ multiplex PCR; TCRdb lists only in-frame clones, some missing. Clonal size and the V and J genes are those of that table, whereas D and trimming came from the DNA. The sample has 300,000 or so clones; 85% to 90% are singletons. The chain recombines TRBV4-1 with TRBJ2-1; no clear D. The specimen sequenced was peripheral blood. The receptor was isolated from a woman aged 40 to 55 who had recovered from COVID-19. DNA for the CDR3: TGCGCCAGCAGCCAGGCTTCCCGGGAGTTCTTC. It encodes CASSQASREFF.